These T cell receptor beta chains were read from a single sample in a study of blood T cell repertoires in COVID-19. Repertoires were generated with immunoSEQ multiplex PCR, while TCRdb's copy carries only in-frame clones and drops some. The data hold 350,000 to 450,000 clones, with approximately 91% observed a single time. Material: PBMCs or T cells enriched from blood (not recorded which). All receptors come from a woman between 40 and 55 years old who had been exposed to COVID-19. CDR3s include the opening cysteine and the closing phenylalanine or tryptophan. The D gene is left open where the match is weak. The size of a clone is reported for some rows only, either as once, few or many, or as a class for expanded clones.

d_call,clone_size,v_call,j_call,cdr3_nt,cdr3_aa
-,-,TRBV10-3,TRBJ2-4,TGTGCCATCAGTGAGCACAGTGGGAGGGGGGCCAAAAACATTCAGTACTTC,CAISEHSGRGAKNIQYF
TRBD1,-,TRBV19,TRBJ2-6,TGTGCCACCCGGGACAGGGTCTCTGCTGGGGCCAACGTCCTGACTTTC,CATRDRVSAGANVLTF
-,-,TRBV6-5,TRBJ2-2,TGTGCCAGCAGCCTCTCGAGGGGGGAGCTGTTTTTT,CASSLSRGELFF
TRBD1,-,TRBV11-3,TRBJ1-4,TGTGCCAGCAGCCAAGACAGGGGAATCGAAAAACTGTTTTTT,CASSQDRGIEKLFF
-,-,TRBV27,TRBJ1-5,TGTGCCAGCAGTTTTAGGGGTCAGCCCCAGCATTTT,CASSFRGQPQHF
-,-,TRBV6-5,TRBJ2-7,TGTGCCAGCAGTTACGGGCCGACAGGATTAAACTACGAGCAGTACTTC,CASSYGPTGLNYEQYF
-,-,TRBV7-8,TRBJ2-7,TGTGCCAGCAGCTTAGTCCCGGACAACGCCTTTTCGGCCTACGAGCAGTACTTC,CASSLVPDNAFSAYEQYF
TRBD1,-,TRBV7-2,TRBJ1-5,TGTGCCAGCAGCCGGGACAGGAATAGCAATCAGCCCCAGCATTTT,CASSRDRNSNQPQHF
TRBD1,-,TRBV15,TRBJ1-1,TGTGCCACCCAGGGGGGGACAGGGCTTAACCCTGAAGCTTTCTTT,CATQGGTGLNPEAFF
-,-,TRBV18,TRBJ2-5,TGTGCCAGCTCACCACCCATGGCAGAGACCCAGTACTTC,CASSPPMAETQYF
-,-,TRBV24-1,TRBJ1-2,TGTGCCACCAGTAAGGCAGACTCATTCAACTATGGCTACACCTTC,CATSKADSFNYGYTF
-,-,TRBV5-1,TRBJ2-7,TGCGCCAGCAGGGTTGGGGAGAACTACGAGCAGTACTTC,CASRVGENYEQYF
TRBD2,-,TRBV10-3,TRBJ2-1,TGTGCCATCCTCGGTAGCGGGGGGACTAGCTCCTACAATGAGCAGTTCTTC,CAILGSGGTSSYNEQFF
-,-,TRBV10-3,TRBJ1-1,TGTGCCATCAGTGAGTCGGTAGACACTGAAGCTTTCTTT,CAISESVDTEAFF
TRBD1,once,TRBV18,TRBJ1-4,TGTGCCAGCTCACCACGGAGTAAACAGGGGGCAACTAATGAAAAACTGTTTTTT,CASSPRSKQGATNEKLFF
TRBD1,-,TRBV7-6,TRBJ2-6,TGTGCCAGCAGCTTAGGACAGGGCGAGGACTCTGGGGCCAACGTCCTGACTTTC,CASSLGQGEDSGANVLTF
-,-,TRBV4-1,TRBJ2-1,TGCGCCAGCAGCCCCAGGGACTCGGGCTACAATGAGCAGTTCTTC,CASSPRDSGYNEQFF